These 5 T cell receptor beta chains share one sample of origin, sequenced in a study of OX40 agonist ivuxolimab in advanced cancers. Profiled with immunoSEQ multiplex PCR; TCRdb holds only in-frame clones, not every one. Of roughly 15,000 clones in the sample, more than 85% are singletons; the top ten hold around two thirds. The starting material was CD4+ or CD8+ T cells sorted from blood, obtained in a trial of the OX40 agonist ivuxolimab. Receptors originate from an adult with an advanced solid tumor such as melanoma, head and neck, liver or kidney cancer.

The rearrangement uses TRBV7-2 and TRBJ2-5, with a weak D call TRBD2 (5 bases). With 1 base removed from V and 3 bases from J, the gap between germline ends came to 9 bases. Germline CDR1 SGHTA, CDR2 FQGNSA. The CDR3 consists of 14 residues. The CDR3 loop is CASSLDGIKETQYF. The CDR3 nucleotides are TGTGCCAGCAGCTTAGACGGGATCAAAGAGACCCAGTACTTC.

The chain couples TRBV5-6 to TRBJ1-2, with unresolved D. This CDR3 is built from 15 residues. The V end was cut by 0 bases, the J end by 3 bases, with 12 bases between. Germline-derived CDR1 and CDR2 are SGHDT and YYEEEE. CDR3 DNA sequence: TGTGCCAGCAGCTTGGCCTTGCAACAGCACTATGGCTACACCTTC. It specifies CASSLALQQHYGYTF.

The chain has TRBV5-6 and TRBJ1-4, with D unclear. This CDR3 contains 12 residues. V was shortened by 0 bases and J by 8 bases, with 5 bases between the two germline ends. The V gene's germline CDR1 is SGHDT and CDR2 YYEEEE. In DNA form, the CDR3 reads TGTGCCAGCAGCTTGGCGGGAGAAAAACTGTTTTTT. It translates to CASSLAGEKLFF.

This clone occurred once. V usage is TRBV5-4 and J usage is TRBJ2-2; maybe TRBD2 (6 bases). The V end lost 0 bases, the J end lost 5 bases, and 11 bases lay between the germline ends. Germline CDR1 reads SGHNT; CDR2 reads YYREEE (reference sequence). This CDR3 has 15 amino acids. The CDR3 loop is CASSLAGSGTGELFF. The DNA of the CDR3 is TGTGCCAGCAGCTTGGCCGGGAGTGGGACCGGGGAGCTGTTTTTT.

The chain recombines TRBV4-2 with TRBJ1-5; D not resolved. The V end was cut by 1 base, the J end by 4 bases, with 11 bases between. Germline V gene data show CDR1 as LGHNA and CDR2 as YNFKEQ. This CDR3 is built from 15 residues. CDR3 bases: TGTGCCAGCAGCCAAGGAGAGGGAACTAATCAGCCCCAGCATTTT. It specifies CASSQGEGTNQPQHF.